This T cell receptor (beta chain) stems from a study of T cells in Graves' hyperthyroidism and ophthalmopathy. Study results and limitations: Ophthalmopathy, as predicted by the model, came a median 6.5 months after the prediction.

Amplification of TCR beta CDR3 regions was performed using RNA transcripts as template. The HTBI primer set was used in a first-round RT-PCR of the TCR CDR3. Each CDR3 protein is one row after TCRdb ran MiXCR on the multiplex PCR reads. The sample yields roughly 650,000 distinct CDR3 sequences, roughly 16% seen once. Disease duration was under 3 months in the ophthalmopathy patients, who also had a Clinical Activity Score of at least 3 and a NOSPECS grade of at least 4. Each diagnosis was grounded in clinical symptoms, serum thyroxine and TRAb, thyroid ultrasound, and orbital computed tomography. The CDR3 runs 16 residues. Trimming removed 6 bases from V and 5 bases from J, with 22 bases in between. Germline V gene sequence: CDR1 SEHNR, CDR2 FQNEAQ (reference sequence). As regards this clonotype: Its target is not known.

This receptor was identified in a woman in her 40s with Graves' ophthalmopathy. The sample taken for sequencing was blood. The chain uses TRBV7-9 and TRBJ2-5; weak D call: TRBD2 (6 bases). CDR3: CASSQKVGGLGETQYF. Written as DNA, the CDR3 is TGTGCCAGCAGTCAGAAAGTTGGAGGGTTAGGGGAGACCCAGTACTTC. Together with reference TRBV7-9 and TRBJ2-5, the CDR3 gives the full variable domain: DTGVSQNPRHKITKRGQNVTFRCDPISEHNRLYWYRQTLGQGPEFLTYFQNEAQLEKSRLLSDRFSAERPKGSFSTLEIQRTEQGDSAMYLCASSQKVGGLGETQYFGPGTRLLVL.